This T cell receptor (beta chain) was obtained from a study of T cell responses to AZD1222 COVID-19 vaccine. The wider study: Analyses pooled second doses at about 4 or about 12 weeks.

Trimming pared 5 bases from V and 3 bases from J, leaving 14 bases between. The CDR3 runs 14 residues. Germline CDR1 and CDR2: LGHDT and YNNKEL (reference sequence). Clones were sequenced by immunoSEQ multiplex PCR, and TCRdb holds only the in-frame ones, with some missing. This sample has roughly 130,000 clones, with 94% found just once. The specimen comprised peripheral blood, sampled on day 0 of AZD1222 vaccination. The chain is built from TRBV3-1 (or the pseudogene TRBV3-2) and TRBJ2-7; D is possibly TRBD1 (5 bases). The TCR sequence derives from an adult in good health. CDR3 amino acids: CASSAEAGFYEQYF. As DNA, the CDR3 is TGTGCCAGCAGCGCCGAGGCAGGGTTCTACGAGCAGTACTTC.